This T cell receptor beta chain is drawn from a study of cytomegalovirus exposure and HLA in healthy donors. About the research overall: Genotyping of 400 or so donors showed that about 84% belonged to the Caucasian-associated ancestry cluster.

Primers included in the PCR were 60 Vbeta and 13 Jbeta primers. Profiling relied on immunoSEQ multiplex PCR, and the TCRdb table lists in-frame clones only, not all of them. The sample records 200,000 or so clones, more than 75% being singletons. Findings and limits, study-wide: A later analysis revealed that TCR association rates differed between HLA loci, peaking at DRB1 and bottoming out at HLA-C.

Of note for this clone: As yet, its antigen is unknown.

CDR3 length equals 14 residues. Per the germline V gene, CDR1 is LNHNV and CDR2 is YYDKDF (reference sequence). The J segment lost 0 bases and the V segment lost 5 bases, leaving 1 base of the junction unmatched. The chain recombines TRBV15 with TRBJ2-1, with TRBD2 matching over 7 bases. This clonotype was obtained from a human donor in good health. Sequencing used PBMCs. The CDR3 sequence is CATSPSGSYNEQFF. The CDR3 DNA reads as TGTGCCACCAGCCCTAGCGGCTCCTACAATGAGCAGTTCTTC. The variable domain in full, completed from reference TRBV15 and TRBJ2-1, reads DAMVIQNPRYQVTQFGKPVTLSCSQTLNHNVMYWYQQKSSQAPKLLFHYYDKDFNNEADTPDNFQSRRPNTSFCFLDIRSPGLGDTAMYLCATSPSGSYNEQFFGPGTRLTVL.